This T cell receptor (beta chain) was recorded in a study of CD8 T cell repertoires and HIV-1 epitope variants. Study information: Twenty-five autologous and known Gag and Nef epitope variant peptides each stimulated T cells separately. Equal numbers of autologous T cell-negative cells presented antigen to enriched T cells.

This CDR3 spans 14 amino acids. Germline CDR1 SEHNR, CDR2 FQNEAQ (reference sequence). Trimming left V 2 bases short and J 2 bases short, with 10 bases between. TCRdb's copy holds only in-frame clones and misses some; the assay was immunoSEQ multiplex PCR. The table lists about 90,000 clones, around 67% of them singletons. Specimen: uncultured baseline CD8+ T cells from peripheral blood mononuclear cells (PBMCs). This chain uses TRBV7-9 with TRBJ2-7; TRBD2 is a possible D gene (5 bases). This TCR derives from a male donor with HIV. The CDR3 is CASSLTGSTYEQYF. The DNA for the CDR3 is TGTGCCAGCAGCTTAACGGGGTCAACCTACGAGCAGTACTTC.